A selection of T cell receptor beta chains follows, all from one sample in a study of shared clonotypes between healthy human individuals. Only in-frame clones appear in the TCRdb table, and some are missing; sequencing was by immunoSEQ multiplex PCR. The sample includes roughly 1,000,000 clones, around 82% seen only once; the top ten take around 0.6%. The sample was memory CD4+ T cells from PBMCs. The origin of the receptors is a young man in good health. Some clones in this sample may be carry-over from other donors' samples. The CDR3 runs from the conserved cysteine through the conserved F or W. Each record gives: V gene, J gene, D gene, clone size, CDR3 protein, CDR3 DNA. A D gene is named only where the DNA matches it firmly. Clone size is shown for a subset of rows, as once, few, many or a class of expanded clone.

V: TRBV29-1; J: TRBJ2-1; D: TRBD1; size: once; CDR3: CSAATGRRANEQFF; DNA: TGCAGCGCGGCGACAGGGCGGCGTGCGAATGAGCAGTTCTTC
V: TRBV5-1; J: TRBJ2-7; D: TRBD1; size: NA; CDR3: CASSWGTGESYEQYF; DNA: TGCGCCAGCAGCTGGGGGACAGGCGAGTCCTACGAGCAGTACTTC
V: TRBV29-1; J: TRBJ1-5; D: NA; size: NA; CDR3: CSVEIGGNSNQPQHF; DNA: TGCAGCGTTGAAATAGGGGGTAATAGCAATCAGCCCCAGCATTTT
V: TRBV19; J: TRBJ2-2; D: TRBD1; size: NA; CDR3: CASSIGTDYTGELFF; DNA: TGTGCCAGTAGTATTGGGACAGATTACACCGGGGAGCTGTTTTTT
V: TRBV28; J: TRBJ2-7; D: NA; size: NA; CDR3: CASRGGYEQYF; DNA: TGTGCCAGCAGGGGTGGCTACGAGCAGTACTTC
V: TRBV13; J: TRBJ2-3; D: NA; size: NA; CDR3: CASTPTRGAGDLDDTQYF; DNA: TGTGCCAGCACTCCCACCAGGGGGGCGGGAGATCTGGATGATACGCAGTATTTT
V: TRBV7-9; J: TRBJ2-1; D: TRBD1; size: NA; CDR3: CASSLAGTGDEQFF; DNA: TGTGCCAGCAGCTTAGCCGGGACAGGGGATGAGCAGTTCTTC
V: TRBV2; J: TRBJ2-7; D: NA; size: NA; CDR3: CASRTSEGVVYEQYF; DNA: TGTGCCAGCAGAACTTCGGAGGGCGTAGTCTACGAGCAGTACTTC
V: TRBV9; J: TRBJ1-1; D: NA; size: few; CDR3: CASTLNPGQPTEAFF; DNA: TGTGCCAGCACTTTAAATCCGGGACAACCCACTGAAGCTTTCTTT
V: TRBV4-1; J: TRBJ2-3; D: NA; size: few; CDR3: CASSQEPGRSTDTQYF; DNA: TGCGCCAGCAGCCAAGAACCGGGCAGAAGCACAGATACGCAGTATTTT
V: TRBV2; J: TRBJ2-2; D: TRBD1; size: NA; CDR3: CASRDRVILGELFF; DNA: TGTGCCAGCAGGGACAGGGTGATTCTAGGGGAGCTGTTTTTT
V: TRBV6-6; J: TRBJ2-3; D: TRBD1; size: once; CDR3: CASSPGTGGTDTQYF; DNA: TGTGCCAGCAGTCCTGGGACAGGGGGAACTGATACGCAGTATTTT
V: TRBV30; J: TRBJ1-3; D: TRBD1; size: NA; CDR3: CAWRGRQGDSGNTIYF; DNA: TGTGCCTGGAGGGGTCGACAGGGAGACTCTGGAAACACCATATATTTT
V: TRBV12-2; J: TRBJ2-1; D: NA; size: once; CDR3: CASRLAWRESVYNEQFF; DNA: TGTGCAAGTCGCTTAGCGTGGCGGGAAAGCGTTTACAATGAGCAGTTCTTC
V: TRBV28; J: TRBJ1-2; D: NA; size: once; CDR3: CASTQAGDGYTF; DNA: TGTGCCAGCACCCAGGCAGGGGATGGCTACACCTTC
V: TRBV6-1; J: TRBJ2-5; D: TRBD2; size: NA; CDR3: CASSEVATSGKPRETQYF; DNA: TGTGCCAGCAGTGAAGTGGCGACTAGCGGAAAACCAAGGGAGACCCAGTACTTC
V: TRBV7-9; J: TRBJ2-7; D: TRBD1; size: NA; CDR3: CASKLTGGDEQYF; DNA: TGTGCCAGCAAATTGACAGGGGGCGATGAGCAGTACTTC
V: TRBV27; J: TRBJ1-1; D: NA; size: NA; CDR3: CASSFRFGGGRTTEAFF; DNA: TGTGCCAGCAGTTTCCGCTTCGGAGGGGGAAGAACCACTGAAGCTTTCTTT
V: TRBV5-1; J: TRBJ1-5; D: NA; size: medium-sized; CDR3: CASSKDTGSGQPQHF; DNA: TGCGCCAGCAGCAAGGACACCGGATCGGGTCAGCCCCAGCATTTT
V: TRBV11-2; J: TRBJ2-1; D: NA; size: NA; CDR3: CASSFTESNNEQFF; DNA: TGTGCCAGCAGCTTTACGGAGTCGAACAATGAGCAGTTCTTC
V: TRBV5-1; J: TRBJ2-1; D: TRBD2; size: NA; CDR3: CASSILAGRPNEQFF; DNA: TGCGCCAGCAGCATACTAGCGGGCCGACCCAATGAGCAGTTCTTC
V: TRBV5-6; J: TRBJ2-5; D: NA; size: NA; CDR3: CASSSSETQYF; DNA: TGTGCCAGCAGCTCCTCTGAGACCCAGTACTTC
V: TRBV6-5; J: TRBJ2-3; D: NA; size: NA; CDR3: CASSYKDHTDTQYF; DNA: TGTGCCAGCAGTTACAAGGACCACACAGATACGCAGTATTTT
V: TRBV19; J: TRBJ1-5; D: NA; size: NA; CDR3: CASNVMGAGNQPQHF; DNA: TGTGCCAGTAATGTTATGGGGGCTGGCAATCAGCCCCAGCATTTT
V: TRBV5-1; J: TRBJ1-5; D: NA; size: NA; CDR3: CASSPDGQVQPQHF; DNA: TGCGCCAGCAGTCCAGACGGCCAAGTCCAGCCCCAGCATTTT
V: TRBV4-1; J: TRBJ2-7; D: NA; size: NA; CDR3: CASSQEGDGLNRGEQYF; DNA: TGCGCCAGCAGCCAAGAGGGGGACGGGCTGAACCGCGGCGAGCAGTACTTC
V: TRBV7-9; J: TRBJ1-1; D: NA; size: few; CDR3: CASSPRQDTEAFF; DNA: TGTGCCAGCAGCCCTCGGCAGGACACTGAAGCTTTCTTT
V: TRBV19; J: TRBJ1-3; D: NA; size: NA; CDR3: CASSRTQGLGGNTIYF; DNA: TGTGCCAGTAGTCGGACACAGGGACTGGGTGGAAACACCATATATTTT
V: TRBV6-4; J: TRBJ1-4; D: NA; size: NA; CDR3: CATGTPTNEKLFF; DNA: TGTGCCACAGGGACGCCAACTAATGAAAAACTGTTTTTT
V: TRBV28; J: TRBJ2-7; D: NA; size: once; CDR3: CASSLTQYEQYF; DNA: TGTGCCAGCAGTTTGACCCAGTACGAGCAGTACTTC
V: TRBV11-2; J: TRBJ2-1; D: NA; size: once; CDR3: CASSLVSPASALNEQFF; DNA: TGTGCCAGCAGCTTAGTTTCCCCCGCCTCGGCCCTCAATGAGCAGTTCTTC
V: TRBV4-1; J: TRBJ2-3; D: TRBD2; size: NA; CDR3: CASSQDGTSGGWDTQYF; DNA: TGCGCCAGCAGCCAAGATGGGACTAGCGGGGGGTGGGATACGCAGTATTTT
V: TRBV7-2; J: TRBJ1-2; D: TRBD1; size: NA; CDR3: CASSPRQGVGGYTF; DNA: TGTGCCAGCAGCCCCCGTCAGGGGGTGGGGGGCTACACCTTC
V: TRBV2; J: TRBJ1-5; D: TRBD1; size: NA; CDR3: CASSRDRDNQPQHF; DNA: TGTGCCAGCAGTAGGGACAGGGACAATCAGCCCCAGCATTTT
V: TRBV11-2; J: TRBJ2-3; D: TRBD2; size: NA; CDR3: CASGSGRAGLADTQYF; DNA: TGTGCCAGCGGAAGCGGGAGGGCCGGGTTGGCAGATACGCAGTATTTT
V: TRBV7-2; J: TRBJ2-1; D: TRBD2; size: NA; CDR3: CASSIPGLADNEQFF; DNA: TGTGCCAGCAGCATTCCGGGACTAGCGGACAATGAGCAGTTCTTC
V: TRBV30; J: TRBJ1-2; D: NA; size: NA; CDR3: CAWSRSGQGLSYTF; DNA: TGTGCCTGGAGCCGCTCCGGGCAGGGGCTTAGCTACACCTTC
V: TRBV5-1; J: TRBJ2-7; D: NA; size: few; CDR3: CASSGNRGLSFYEQYF; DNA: TGCGCCAGCAGCGGGAACAGGGGACTCTCTTTCTACGAGCAGTACTTC
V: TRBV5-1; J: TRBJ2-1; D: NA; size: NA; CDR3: CASSLGSANEQFF; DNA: TGCGCCAGCAGCTTGGGTAGCGCCAATGAGCAGTTCTTC
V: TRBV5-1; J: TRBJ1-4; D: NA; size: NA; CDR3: CASRGPANEKLFF; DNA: TGCGCCAGCAGGGGGCCGGCTAATGAAAAACTGTTTTTT
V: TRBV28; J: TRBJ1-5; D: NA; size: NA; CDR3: CASSSGYSNQPQHF; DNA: TGTGCCAGCAGTTCGGGCTATAGCAATCAGCCCCAGCATTTT
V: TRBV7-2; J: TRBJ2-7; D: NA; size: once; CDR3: CASSLGPSASYEQYF; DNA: TGTGCCAGCAGCTTAGGCCCTAGCGCCTCCTACGAGCAGTACTTC
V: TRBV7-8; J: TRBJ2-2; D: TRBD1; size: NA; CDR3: CASSLVGQGIPGELFF; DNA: TGTGCCAGCAGCTTAGTAGGACAGGGGATCCCCGGGGAGCTGTTTTTT
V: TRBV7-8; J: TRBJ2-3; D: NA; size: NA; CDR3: CASSLIRRGASGGTDTQYF; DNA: TGTGCCAGCAGCTTGATTAGGCGTGGGGCCTCGGGGGGCACAGATACGCAGTATTTT
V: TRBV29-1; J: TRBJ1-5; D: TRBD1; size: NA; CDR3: CSADSRGPRQPQHF; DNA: TGCAGCGCCGATTCCAGGGGGCCCAGACAGCCCCAGCATTTT
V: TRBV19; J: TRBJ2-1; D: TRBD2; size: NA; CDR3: CASSITGTSGYNEQFF; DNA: TGTGCCAGTAGCATCACCGGGACTAGCGGATACAATGAGCAGTTCTTC
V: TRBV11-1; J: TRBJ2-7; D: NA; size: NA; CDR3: CASSVQGGPYEQYF; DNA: TGTGCCAGCAGCGTGCAGGGGGGGCCCTACGAGCAGTACTTC
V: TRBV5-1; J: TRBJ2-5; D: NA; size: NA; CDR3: CASSWLRTTQETQYF; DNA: TGCGCCAGCAGCTGGTTGAGGACTACCCAAGAGACCCAGTACTTC
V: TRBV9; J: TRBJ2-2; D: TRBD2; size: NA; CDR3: CASSVPGLAGGPFAGELFF; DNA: TGTGCCAGCAGCGTTCCGGGACTAGCGGGAGGGCCCTTTGCCGGGGAGCTGTTTTTT
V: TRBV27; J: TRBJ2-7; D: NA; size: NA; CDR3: CASSSDRFFPEQYF; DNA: TGTGCCAGCAGTAGCGACAGGTTTTTTCCCGAGCAGTACTTC
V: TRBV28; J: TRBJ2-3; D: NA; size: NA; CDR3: CASSFTGPTDTQYF; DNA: TGTGCCAGCAGTTTCACGGGACCCACAGATACGCAGTATTTT
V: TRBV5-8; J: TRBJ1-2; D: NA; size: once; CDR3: CASSFVDYGYTF; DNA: TGTGCCAGCAGCTTTGTGGACTATGGCTACACCTTC